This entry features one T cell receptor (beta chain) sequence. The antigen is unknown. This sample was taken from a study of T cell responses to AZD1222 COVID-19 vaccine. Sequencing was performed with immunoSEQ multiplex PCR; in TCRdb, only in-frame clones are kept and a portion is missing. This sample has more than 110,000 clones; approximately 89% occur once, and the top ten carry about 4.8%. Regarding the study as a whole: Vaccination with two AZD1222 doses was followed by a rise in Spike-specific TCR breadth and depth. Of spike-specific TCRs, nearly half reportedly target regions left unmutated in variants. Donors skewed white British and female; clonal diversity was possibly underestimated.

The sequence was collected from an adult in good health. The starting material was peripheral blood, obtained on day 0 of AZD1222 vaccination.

The CDR3 spells CASSEGGRVYEQYF. The CDR3 DNA reads TGTGCCAGCAGTGAAGGCGGACGGGTGTACGAGCAGTACTTC. The chain carries TRBV6-1 and TRBJ2-7, with unresolved D. The V end was cut by 1 base, the J end by 4 bases, with 11 bases between. The CDR3 runs to 14 residues. Germline V gene data show CDR1 as MNHNS and CDR2 as SASEGT.